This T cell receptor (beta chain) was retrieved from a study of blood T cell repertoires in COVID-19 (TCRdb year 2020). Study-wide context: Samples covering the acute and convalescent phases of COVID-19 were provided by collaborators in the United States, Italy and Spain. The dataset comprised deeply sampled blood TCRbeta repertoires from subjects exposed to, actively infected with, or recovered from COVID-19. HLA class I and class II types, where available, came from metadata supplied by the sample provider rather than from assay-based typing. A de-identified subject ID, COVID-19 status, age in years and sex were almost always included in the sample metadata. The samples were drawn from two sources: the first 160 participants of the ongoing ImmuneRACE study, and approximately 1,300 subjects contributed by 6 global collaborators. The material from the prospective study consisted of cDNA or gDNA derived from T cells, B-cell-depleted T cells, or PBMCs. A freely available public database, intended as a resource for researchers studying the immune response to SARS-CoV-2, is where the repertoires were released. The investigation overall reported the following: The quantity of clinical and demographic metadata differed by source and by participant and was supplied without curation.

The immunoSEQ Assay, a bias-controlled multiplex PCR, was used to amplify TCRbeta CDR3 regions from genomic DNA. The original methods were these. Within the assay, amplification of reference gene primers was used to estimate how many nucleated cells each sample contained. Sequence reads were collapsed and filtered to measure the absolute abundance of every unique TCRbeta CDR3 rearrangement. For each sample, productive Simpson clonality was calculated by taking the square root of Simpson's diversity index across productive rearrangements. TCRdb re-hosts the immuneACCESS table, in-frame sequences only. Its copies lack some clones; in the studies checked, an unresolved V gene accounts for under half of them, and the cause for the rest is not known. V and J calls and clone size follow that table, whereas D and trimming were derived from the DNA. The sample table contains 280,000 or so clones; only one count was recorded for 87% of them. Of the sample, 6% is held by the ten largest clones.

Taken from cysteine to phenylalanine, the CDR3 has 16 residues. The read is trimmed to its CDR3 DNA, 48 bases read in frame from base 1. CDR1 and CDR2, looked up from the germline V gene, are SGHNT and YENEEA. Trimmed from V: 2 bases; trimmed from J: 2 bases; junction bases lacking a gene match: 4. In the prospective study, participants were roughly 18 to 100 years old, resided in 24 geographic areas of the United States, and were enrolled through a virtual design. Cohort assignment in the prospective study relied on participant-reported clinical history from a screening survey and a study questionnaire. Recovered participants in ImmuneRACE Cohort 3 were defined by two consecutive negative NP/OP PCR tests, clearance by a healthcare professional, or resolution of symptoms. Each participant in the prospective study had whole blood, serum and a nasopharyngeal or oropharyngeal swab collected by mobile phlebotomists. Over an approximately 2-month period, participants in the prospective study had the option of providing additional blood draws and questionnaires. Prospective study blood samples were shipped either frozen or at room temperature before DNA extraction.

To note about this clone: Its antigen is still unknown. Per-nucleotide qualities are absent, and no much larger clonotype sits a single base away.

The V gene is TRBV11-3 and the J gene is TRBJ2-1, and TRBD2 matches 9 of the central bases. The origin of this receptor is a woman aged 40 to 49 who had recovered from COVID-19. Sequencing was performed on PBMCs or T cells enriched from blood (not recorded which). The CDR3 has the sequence CASSLLAGVAYNEQFF. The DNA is TGTGCCAGCAGCTTATTAGCGGGAGTGGCCTACAATGAGCAGTTCTTC.